A selection of T cell receptor beta chains follows, all from one sample in a study of T-cell reconstitution after alpha-beta-depleted transplantation in children. TCRdb re-analysed the PCR reads in MiXCR, keeping a single row per CDR3 protein. The sample has about 130,000 distinct CDR3 sequences, about 9.5% seen once; the top ten hold 24%. The sample consisted of PBMCs, mostly from graft donor cells, taken 180 days after TCRalphabeta/CD19-depleted stem cell transplant. The receptors stem from a girl under two years old who had a stem cell transplant for combined immunodeficiency, so the T cells may come from the graft donor. CDR3s include the opening cysteine and the closing phenylalanine or tryptophan.

cdr3_aa	v_call	j_call
CASSAYRSSWTQYF	TRBV7-9	TRBJ2-5
CASSPLAGVETQYF	TRBV4-3	TRBJ2-5
CSARDPDRAPTNEKLFF	TRBV20-1	TRBJ1-4
CSVAHKATNEKLFF	TRBV29-1	TRBJ1-4
CANSYTGTTQETQYF	TRBV6-5	TRBJ2-5
CASRGPVYGYTF	TRBV28	TRBJ1-2
CASSRPGRRVYEQFF	TRBV3-1	TRBJ2-1
CASSSHLLYNEQFF	TRBV6-5	TRBJ2-1
CASSGDTMNTEAFF	TRBV7-9	TRBJ1-1
CASSARLAGGTDTQYF	TRBV6-1	TRBJ2-3
CASSYAPEGETQYF	TRBV6-2/TRBV6-3	TRBJ2-5
CASSLTDTGELFF	TRBV12-3/TRBV12-4	TRBJ2-2
CASSAGLAGANEQFF	TRBV7-2	TRBJ2-1
CASSYPPTYNEQFF	TRBV6-5	TRBJ2-1
CASSFLASGRDEQFF	TRBV7-6	TRBJ2-1
CAWSVATGNTIYF	TRBV30	TRBJ1-3
CARSDSGLLGEQYF	TRBV30	TRBJ2-7
CASSLGIRRSNQPQHF	TRBV7-8	TRBJ1-5
CASSLRSYEQFF	TRBV12-3/TRBV12-4	TRBJ2-1
CASSSLKNIQYF	TRBV12-3/TRBV12-4	TRBJ2-4
CASSLDRLSYEQYF	TRBV5-1	TRBJ2-7
CASSPPGLAGQETQYF	TRBV28	TRBJ2-5
CASRGWGEETQYF	TRBV12-3/TRBV12-4	TRBJ2-5
CASSLFSAEAFF	TRBV12-3/TRBV12-4	TRBJ1-1
CASSPGLAGEIGYNEQFF	TRBV3-1	TRBJ2-1
CASSLLGGQHTGELFF	TRBV27	TRBJ2-2
CASSQDSRWGSRRAFF	TRBV4-1	TRBJ1-1
CSDGHLADLDLLGYTF	TRBV29-1	TRBJ1-2
CASKTSGGYEQYF	TRBV11-2	TRBJ2-7
CSARVGTGSRNEQFF	TRBV20-1	TRBJ2-1
CASSLNRELFF	TRBV5-6	TRBJ2-2
CASSPWGPGGQETQYF	TRBV9	TRBJ2-5
CSARTSGGYEQYF	TRBV20-1	TRBJ2-7
CASSLTSGPVSTDTQYF	TRBV5-6	TRBJ2-3
CASSPGTSGSQIRDEQYF	TRBV12-3/TRBV12-4	TRBJ2-7